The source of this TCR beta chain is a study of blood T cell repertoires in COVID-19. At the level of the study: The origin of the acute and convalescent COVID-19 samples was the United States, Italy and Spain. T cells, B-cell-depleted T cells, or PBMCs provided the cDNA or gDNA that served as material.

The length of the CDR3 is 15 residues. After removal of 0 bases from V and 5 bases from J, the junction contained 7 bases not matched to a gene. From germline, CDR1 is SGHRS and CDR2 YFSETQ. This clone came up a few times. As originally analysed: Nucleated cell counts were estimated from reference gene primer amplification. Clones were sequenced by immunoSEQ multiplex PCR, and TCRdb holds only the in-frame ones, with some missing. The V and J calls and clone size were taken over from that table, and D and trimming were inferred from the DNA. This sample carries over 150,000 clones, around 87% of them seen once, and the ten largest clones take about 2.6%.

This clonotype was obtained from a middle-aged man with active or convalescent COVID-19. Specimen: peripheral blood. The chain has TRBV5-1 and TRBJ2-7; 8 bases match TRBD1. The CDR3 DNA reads TGCGCCAGCAGCTTGGGTGGACAGGGTATCCACGAGCAGTACTTC. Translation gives CASSLGGQGIHEQYF.